These 30 T cell receptor beta chains share one sample of origin, sequenced in a study of T cells in Graves' hyperthyroidism and ophthalmopathy. The CDR3 regions of TCR beta were amplified from RNA transcripts. The TCR CDR3 was amplified in a first-round RT-PCR using the HTBI primer set. One entry per CDR3 protein results from TCRdb running MiXCR on the multiplex PCR reads. The sample consists of around 500,000 distinct CDR3 sequences, under 25% of them appearing once. Sequencing was carried out using blood. The receptors stem from a woman aged 70-85 years with Graves' ophthalmopathy.

Here the CDR3 reads CASSLKAPAYNSPLHF. CDR3 nucleotides: TGTGCCAGCAGTTTAAAGGCGCCGGCCTATAATTCACCCCTCCACTTT. This chain joins TRBV12-3 or TRBV12-4 and TRBJ1-6; D not certain. The CDR3 sequence is 16 residues long. V was trimmed by 2 bases and J by 2 bases, leaving 10 bases between them.

This clonotype was found a few times. The rearrangement joins TRBV19 to TRBJ2-7, with D tentatively TRBD1 (5 bases). Germline loops: CDR1 LNHDA, CDR2 SQIVND (reference sequence). V was cut by 3 bases and J by 2 bases, with 8 bases left in between. This CDR3 comprises 13 residues. In nucleotides, the CDR3 is TGTGCCAGTAGTATCCAGGGTCCCTACGAGCAGTACTTC. As protein: CASSIQGPYEQYF.

This clonotype was counted many times. The V gene is TRBV27, the J gene TRBJ1-2; TRBD1 matches at 7 bases. This CDR3 spans 14 amino acids. Trimming at V came to 3 bases and at J to 2 bases, leaving 3 bases not matched to a gene. Germline V gives CDR1 MNHEY, CDR2 SMNVEV (reference sequence). CDR3 bases: TGTGCCAGCAGTTTCAGGACAGGAAACTATGGCTACACCTTC. This sequence encodes CASSFRTGNYGYTF.

This clonotype was seen at least ten times. This rearrangement joins TRBV19 to TRBJ1-1; no reliable D call. V was cut by 1 base and J by 3 bases, with 15 bases left in between. The germline CDR1 and CDR2 sequences are LNHDA and SQIVND (reference sequence). This CDR3 has 16 residues. The DNA of the CDR3 is TGTGCCAGTAGTATAGCTGGCTCCGGGAGGTACACTGAAGCTTTCTTT. The encoded protein is CASSIAGSGRYTEAFF.

This clonotype showed up just a few times. The chain joins TRBV7-6 to TRBJ1-1; D is possibly TRBD1 (5 bases). The germline CDR1 and CDR2 sequences are SGHVS and FNYEAQ. V lost 2 bases, J lost 1 base, and 11 bases lay in between. This CDR3 contains 15 residues. CDR3 protein: CASSLRGLTNTEAFF. DNA of the CDR3: TGTGCCAGCAGCTTACGGGGGTTAACGAACACTGAAGCTTTCTTT.

V is TRBV27 and J is TRBJ2-7, with TRBD2 as a possible D gene (6 bases). V was clipped by 2 bases and J by 4 bases, with 15 bases between them. The CDR3 spans 15 residues. Germline values: CDR1 MNHEY, CDR2 SMNVEV (reference sequence). The CDR3 coding sequence is TGTGCCAGCAGTTTAGATACTAGCAGATCTTACGAGCAGTACTTC. As protein: CASSLDTSRSYEQYF.

The table lists this clonotype with a few counts. This sequence joins TRBV5-1 and TRBJ1-6, with D hard to call. Trimming took off 0 bases at V and 7 bases at J, with 11 bases between the two ends. The CDR3 has 15 amino acids. Germline CDR1 SGHRS, CDR2 YFSETQ. The CDR3 nucleotides are TGCGCCAGCAGCTTGGGCCAGTTCTCAAATTCACCCCTCCACTTT. Amino acids: CASSLGQFSNSPLHF.

A few counts support this clonotype. J is TRBJ1-1 and V is TRBV6-1; D is unresolved. This CDR3 has 13 amino acids. Germline V CDR1 and CDR2: MNHNS, SASEGT. Trimming took off 2 bases at V and 7 bases at J, with 11 bases between the two ends. The CDR3 region has the DNA TGTGCCAGCAGTGAATTGGGAGCTAGTGAAGCTTTCTTT. Residues: CASSELGASEAFF.

This clonotype was counted at least ten times. The genes are TRBV27 and TRBJ1-5, with TRBD1 as a possible D gene (5 bases). Germline CDR1 MNHEY, CDR2 SMNVEV (reference sequence). This CDR3 spans 15 amino acids. Trimming took 3 bases from V and 4 from J, leaving 13 bases between them. CDR3 loop: CASSLTAGGNQPQHF. The DNA for the CDR3 is TGTGCCAGCAGTTTGACTGCCGGGGGGAATCAGCCCCAGCATTTT.

This clonotype was seen many times. The chain employs TRBV2 and TRBJ2-1; TRBD2 matches at 11 bases. The CDR3 consists of 19 residues. V shed 8 bases and J 3 bases; nucleotides not matched to a gene: 18. CDR1 is SNHLY and CDR2 is FYNNEI in the germline V gene. The DNA of the CDR3 is TGTGCCAGCGGCCAAATAGGGAGACTAGCGGGACGAAACTACAATGAGCAGTTCTTC. Translation gives CASGQIGRLAGRNYNEQFF.

This clonotype was counted between two and nine times. V usage is TRBV11-2 and J usage is TRBJ2-1; the match to TRBD2 covers 15 bases. In germline, CDR1 is SGHAT, CDR2 FQNNGV. This CDR3 spans 19 amino acids. V was pared by 5 bases and J by 2 bases, with 10 bases of the junction left unmatched. The CDR3 loop reads CASSRTGLAGGITYNEQFF. CDR3 sequence (DNA): TGTGCCAGCAGCCGAACCGGACTAGCGGGAGGGATTACCTACAATGAGCAGTTCTTC.

The table lists this clonotype with many counts. The rearrangement joins TRBV28 to TRBJ1-2, with 12 bases fitting TRBD1. Germline values: CDR1 MDHEN, CDR2 SYDVKM. The CDR3 totals 15 residues. V lost 7 bases, J lost 8 bases, and 11 bases stayed unmatched. CDR3 in DNA: TGTGCCAGCACCCAAAGCGGGACAGGGGGCTACGGCTACACCTTC. Encoded protein: CASTQSGTGGYGYTF.

The chain employs TRBV11-2 and TRBJ2-7, with 8 bases matching TRBD1. Germline V gene lookup returns CDR1 SGHAT and CDR2 FQNNGV. The CDR3 has 15 amino acids. Trimming cost V 6 bases and J 5 bases; bases outside gene matches: 12. The CDR3: CASRRPGQVTHEQYF. CDR3 DNA: TGTGCCAGCAGGAGACCGGGACAGGTGACCCACGAGCAGTACTTC.

The rearrangement links TRBV20-1 to TRBJ2-7, with 10 bases identical to TRBD2. The CDR3 consists of 14 residues. With V trimmed by 2 bases and J by 7 bases, 8 bases remained unmatched. The germline gives CDR1 DFQATT, CDR2 SNEGSKA (reference sequence). CDR3 residues: CSARTGTSVGEQYF. The CDR3 coding sequence is TGCAGTGCTAGAACCGGGACTAGCGTTGGAGAGCAGTACTTC.

This clonotype occurred a few times. The chain recombines TRBV19 with TRBJ1-5, with 10 bases identical to TRBD1. V gave up 4 bases and J gave up 10 bases; unmatched junction bases: 13. CDR1 and CDR2 from the germline V gene are LNHDA and SQIVND (reference sequence). The CDR3 contains 16 residues. DNA of the CDR3: TGTGCCAGTAGTAAGTCGGGGACAGGGGTTCCAAAACCCCAGCATTTT. Its protein is CASSKSGTGVPKPQHF.

This chain joins TRBV6-6 and TRBJ1-2; TRBD1 matches at 7 bases. V trimming: 0 bases; J trimming: 0 bases; junction bases outside the gene matches: 7. CDR3 length: 17 amino acids. The V gene's germline CDR1 is MNHNY and CDR2 SVGAGI (reference sequence). CDR3 amino acids: CASSYSGDSRSNYGYTF. For the CDR3, the DNA is TGTGCCAGCAGTTACTCTGGGGACAGCCGTTCTAACTATGGCTACACCTTC.

The V gene is TRBV6-5, the J gene TRBJ1-2; D may be TRBD1 (5 bases). V was shortened by 2 bases and J by 4 bases, with 14 bases between the two germline ends. The CDR3 is 15 amino acids. From germline, CDR1 is MNHEY and CDR2 SVGAGI. CDR3: CASSYPRGLGYGYTF. CDR3 nucleotide sequence: TGTGCCAGCAGTTACCCTCGGGGACTGGGCTATGGCTACACCTTC.

Notes on this clonotype: Sequence at one end of the junction differs from germline and may be a read error. V usage is TRBV20-1 and J usage is TRBJ2-1; TRBD2 matches at 12 bases. The length of the CDR3 is 15 residues. Germline-derived CDR1 and CDR2 are DFQATT and SNEGSKA (reference sequence). CDR3 protein: CSARLLAGGFNEQIF. In DNA form, the CDR3 reads TGCAGTGCTAGACTGCTAGCGGGAGGGTTCAATGAGCAGATCTTC.

The chain recombines TRBV27 with TRBJ2-3, with D possibly matching TRBD2 (6 bases). CDR1 and CDR2 (germline): MNHEY, SMNVEV (reference sequence). The CDR3 is 15 residues long. V shed 5 bases and J shed 2 bases, with 14 bases lying between them. The CDR3 is CASSPHGGITDTQYF. CDR3 coding DNA: TGTGCCAGCAGTCCCCATGGGGGGATCACAGATACGCAGTATTTT.

The gene calls are TRBV5-1 and TRBJ2-7, with 11 nucleotides matching TRBD2. Germline CDR1 is SGHRS and CDR2 is YFSETQ. With V trimmed by 2 bases and J by 2 bases, 6 bases remained unmatched. CDR3 size: 16 residues. The CDR3 nucleotides are TGCGCCAGCAGCTTCTATAGCGGGAGGGCTACCTACGAGCAGTACTTC. Its translation: CASSFYSGRATYEQYF.

This clonotype was recorded a few times. The chain employs TRBV27 and TRBJ2-5; TRBD2 matches 16 bases. The CDR3 covers 20 residues. The trim removed 6 bases at V and 1 base at J, leaving 14 bases unmatched. CDR1 MNHEY and CDR2 SMNVEV come from the germline V gene (reference sequence). CDR3 protein: CASSRRLGTSGRGLQETQYF. The CDR3 DNA reads as TGTGCCAGCAGCCGCAGGCTAGGGACTAGCGGGAGGGGCCTCCAAGAGACCCAGTACTTC.

CDR3 protein: CASSVSPKGEAFF. The CDR3 bases are TGTGCCAGCAGTGTGTCCCCGAAGGGTGAAGCTTTCTTT. The J gene is TRBJ1-1, the V gene TRBV6-1; D remains ambiguous. The V gene lost 4 bases and the J gene lost 7 bases, with 13 bases spanning the gap. Germline-derived CDR1 and CDR2 are MNHNS and SASEGT. The CDR3 covers 13 residues.

The CDR3 protein is CSARAGRALSGELFF. As DNA, the CDR3 is TGCAGTGCGCGAGCCGGGAGGGCCTTGTCCGGGGAGCTGTTTTTT. The rearrangement uses TRBV20-1 and TRBJ2-2; 8 bases are a match to TRBD2. The CDR3 covers 15 residues. From germline, CDR1 is DFQATT and CDR2 SNEGSKA (reference sequence). The trim removed 6 bases at V and 6 bases at J, leaving 12 bases unmatched.

This clonotype was picked up many times. V usage is TRBV2 and J usage is TRBJ2-1, with D uncertain. Germline lookup yields CDR1 SNHLY and CDR2 FYNNEI. The CDR3 is 13 residues long. V lost 6 bases, J lost 2 bases, and 8 bases lay in between. CDR3 residues: CASSASPYNEQFF. The DNA for the CDR3 is TGTGCCAGCAGCGCCAGTCCCTACAATGAGCAGTTCTTC. Filled out from reference TRBV2 and TRBJ2-1, the complete variable domain reads EPEVTQTPSHQVTQMGQEVILRCVPISNHLYFYWYRQILGQKVEFLVSFYNNEISEKSEIFDDQFSVERPDGSNFTLKIRSTKLEDSAMYFCASSASPYNEQFFGPGTRLTVL.

This clonotype has a handful of counts. The V call is TRBV5-1, the J call TRBJ2-1; 7 nucleotides match TRBD2. With V trimmed by 2 bases and J by 0 bases, 5 bases remained unmatched. Per germline, CDR1 SGHRS and CDR2 YFSETQ. The CDR3 sequence is 16 residues long. The CDR3 sequence: CASSFSGGSSYNEQFF. DNA for the CDR3: TGCGCCAGCAGCTTCTCCGGCGGGAGCTCCTACAATGAGCAGTTCTTC.

The CDR3 DNA sequence: TGTGCCAGCAGTTACCCCATACAGGGCAGGGCCGGTTTTGTGTACGAGCAGTACTTC. Translation: CASSYPIQGRAGFVYEQYF. This chain uses TRBV6-2 or TRBV6-3 with TRBJ2-7; tentatively, D is TRBD1 (6 bases). This CDR3 spans 19 amino acids. Trimming removed 2 bases at V and 4 bases at J, with 27 bases between. The germline V gene encodes CDR1 MNHEY and CDR2 SVGEGT.

The gene calls are TRBV19 and TRBJ1-3; D remains unclear. CDR1 is LNHDA and CDR2 is SQIVND in the germline V gene (reference sequence). The CDR3 is made up of 17 amino acids. Between the trimmed V and J ends, which lost 2 bases and 0 bases, there was a span of 14 bases. The CDR3 DNA follows: TGTGCCAGTAGTATAAAGGGCACCCCGTTCTCTGGAAACACCATATATTTT. As protein: CASSIKGTPFSGNTIYF.

This clonotype has a handful of counts. This chain uses TRBV2 with TRBJ1-2; tentative D call: TRBD1 (6 bases). Germline CDR1 reads SNHLY; CDR2 reads FYNNEI. This CDR3 is built from 13 residues. V lost 7 bases to trimming and J lost 7 bases, with 16 bases between them. CDR3 amino acids: CASTPLKGGGYTF. DNA of the CDR3: TGTGCCAGCACCCCATTAAAAGGGGGTGGCTACACCTTC.

Only a few counts were recorded for this clonotype. This rearrangement joins TRBV27 to TRBJ2-3; TRBD2 agrees at 9 bases. This CDR3 is built from 16 residues. CDR1 is MNHEY, CDR2 SMNVEV, per germline (reference sequence). Trimming at V came to 9 bases and at J to 5 bases, leaving 15 bases not matched to a gene. The CDR3 spells CASFQGAGGPGDTQYF. As DNA, the CDR3 is TGTGCCAGTTTTCAAGGGGCGGGAGGGCCAGGAGATACGCAGTATTTT.

The chain recombines TRBV19 with TRBJ2-7; D may be TRBD1 (6 bases). Deletions cut 4 bases from V and 2 bases from J, with 21 bases between. The CDR3 runs 17 residues. In germline, CDR1 is LNHDA, CDR2 SQIVND (reference sequence). CDR3 amino acids: CASSTNDPHRAPYEQYF. As DNA, the CDR3 is TGTGCCAGTAGTACCAATGACCCCCACAGGGCCCCCTACGAGCAGTACTTC.